Listed below are T cell receptor beta chains from one sample, sequenced in a study of blood T cell repertoires in COVID-19. This table comes from immunoSEQ multiplex PCR, and its TCRdb copy is limited to in-frame clones, with some not included. The data hold about 170,000 clones, with almost 85% observed a single time. Specimen: peripheral blood. These receptors came from a middle-aged man who had recovered from COVID-19. The CDR3 runs from the conserved cysteine through the conserved F or W. The D gene is left open where the match is weak. Clone size appears in some rows only: once, few, many, or a class for an expanded clone.

.	TRBJ2-7	.	TRBV20-1	CSARQANEQYF	TGCAGTGCTAGGCAGGCTAACGAGCAGTACTTC
TRBD1	TRBJ2-1	.	TRBV29-1	CSVKPDRAAFHEQFF	TGCAGCGTCAAACCTGACAGGGCGGCATTCCATGAGCAGTTCTTC
TRBD1	TRBJ2-3	.	TRBV27	CASSLSGTGASTDTQYF	TGTGCCAGCAGTTTATCGGGGACAGGGGCCAGCACAGATACGCAGTATTTT
.	TRBJ2-3	.	TRBV24-1	CATSDSVTDTQYF	TGTGCCACCAGTGACTCTGTCACAGATACGCAGTATTTT
.	TRBJ2-2	.	TRBV19	CASSIRRGGTGELFF	TGTGCCAGTAGTATACGAAGGGGTGGCACCGGGGAGCTGTTTTTT
TRBD2	TRBJ2-7	.	TRBV7-2	CASSLVGVPGGPKYEQYF	TGTGCCAGCAGCTTAGTAGGAGTTCCGGGAGGGCCTAAGTACGAGCAGTACTTC
TRBD1	TRBJ2-7	.	TRBV19	CATQLGQWGSYEQYF	TGTGCCACCCAGCTGGGACAGTGGGGGTCCTACGAGCAGTACTTC
TRBD2	TRBJ2-4	few	TRBV4-1	CASSQRTSAAKNIQYF	TGCGCCAGCAGCCAGCGGACTAGCGCGGCCAAAAACATTCAGTACTTC
.	TRBJ2-1	once	TRBV27	CASSYSFYNEQFF	TGTGCCAGCAGTTATAGCTTCTACAATGAGCAGTTCTTC
.	TRBJ1-6	.	TRBV27	CASSLHRDNSPLHF	TGTGCCAGCAGTTTACACAGGGACAATTCACCCCTCCACTTT
.	TRBJ2-5	.	TRBV5-1	CASSLDGQGNRKTQYF	TGCGCCAGCAGCTTGGACGGGCAGGGGAATCGGAAGACCCAGTACTTC
.	TRBJ1-1	.	TRBV7-2	CASSATKNTEAFF	TGTGCCAGCAGCGCGACAAAGAACACTGAAGCTTTCTTT
.	TRBJ2-1	.	TRBV9	CASSAPHQGFHEQFF	TGTGCCAGCAGCGCGCCGCACCAGGGATTTCATGAGCAGTTCTTC
.	TRBJ1-3	.	TRBV29-1	CSVKRTGHRGSGNTIYF	TGCAGCGTAAAACGAACGGGACACAGAGGCTCTGGAAACACCATATATTTT
.	TRBJ1-1	few	TRBV10-3	CAISEAQTEAFF	TGTGCCATCAGTGAGGCGCAAACTGAAGCTTTCTTT
.	TRBJ2-5	once	TRBV5-4	CASSLSVFETQYF	TGTGCCAGCAGCTTGTCGGTTTTCGAGACCCAGTACTTC
TRBD2	TRBJ2-5	.	TRBV4-2	CASSQDGTSGGYNF	TGTGCCAGCAGCCAAGACGGGACTAGCGGGGGGTATAACTTC
TRBD1	TRBJ1-4	.	TRBV7-9	CASSFGTGGEKLFF	TGTGCCAGCAGCTTCGGGACAGGGGGTGAAAAACTGTTTTTT
TRBD2	TRBJ2-2	.	TRBV6-5	CASKRGTGELFF	TGTGCCAGCAAGCGGGGGACCGGGGAGCTGTTTTTT
.	TRBJ1-3	.	TRBV30	CAWSPTGTGNTIYF	TGTGCCTGGAGTCCCACAGGGACTGGAAACACCATATATTTT
TRBD2	TRBJ2-7	few	TRBV7-2	CASSLASGRAGYF	TGTGCCAGCAGCTTAGCTAGCGGGAGGGCCGGGTACTTC
TRBD1	TRBJ1-2	.	TRBV6-2/TRBV6-3	CASSYSRQGGGYTF	TGTGCCAGCAGTTACTCGCGCCAGGGGGGAGGCTACACCTTC
.	TRBJ1-5	.	TRBV5-5	CASSLDEGVSDQPQHF	TGTGCCAGCAGCTTGGATGAGGGGGTGAGTGATCAGCCCCAGCATTTT
.	TRBJ2-7	many	TRBV5-1	CASGPEFYEQYF	TGCGCCAGCGGGCCTGAATTCTACGAGCAGTACTTC
.	TRBJ2-7	.	TRBV11-2	CASSLRGLTYEQYF	TGTGCCAGCAGCTTAAGGGGCCTCACCTACGAGCAGTACTTC
.	TRBJ2-3	.	TRBV7-2	CASSFGGLTDTQYF	TGTGCCAGCAGCTTCGGCGGTCTCACAGATACGCAGTATTTT
.	TRBJ1-3	few	TRBV5-5	CASSFQGPVIYF	TGTGCCAGCAGCTTCCAGGGGCCGGTCATATATTTT
.	TRBJ1-1	.	TRBV27	CASSLVGEGTEAFF	TGTGCCAGCAGTTTAGTAGGGGAGGGCACTGAAGCTTTCTTT
TRBD1	TRBJ1-2	.	TRBV5-3	CARRPDRATPYGYTF	TGTGCCAGAAGACCGGACAGGGCAACTCCCTATGGCTACACCTTC
TRBD1	TRBJ2-5	.	TRBV7-2	CASSSRTGKTQYF	TGTGCCAGCAGCTCTCGGACAGGGAAGACCCAGTACTTC
TRBD1	TRBJ2-3	.	TRBV12-3/TRBV12-4	CASKDRARDTQYF	TGTGCCAGCAAGGACAGGGCAAGAGATACGCAGTATTTT
TRBD2	TRBJ2-1	.	TRBV10-3	CAISESAGTSGPGIYNEQFF	TGTGCCATCAGTGAGTCCGCCGGGACTAGCGGGCCCGGGATCTACAATGAGCAGTTCTTC
.	TRBJ1-6	.	TRBV27	CASSFYDLSSPLHF	TGTGCCAGCAGTTTTTACGATCTGAGTTCACCCCTCCACTTT
TRBD1	TRBJ2-7	.	TRBV27	CASTLSQGDEQYF	TGTGCCAGCACCCTGTCACAGGGGGACGAGCAGTACTTC
TRBD2	TRBJ2-1	.	TRBV5-1	CASRTSLRLAGGPRAYNEQFF	TGCGCCAGCAGAACCTCTCTCCGGCTAGCGGGAGGGCCTCGGGCCTACAATGAGCAGTTCTTC
TRBD1	TRBJ1-4	.	TRBV4-3	CASSQGTWDRDEKLFF	TGCGCCAGCAGCCAAGGGACTTGGGACAGGGATGAAAAACTGTTTTTT
.	TRBJ2-1	.	TRBV19	CASSMLPSDEQFF	TGTGCCAGTAGTATGCTCCCTTCGGATGAGCAGTTCTTC
.	TRBJ1-1	.	TRBV21-1	CANPQRDRGRFCMNTEAFF	TGTGCCAACCCCCAGAGGGACAGGGGGCGTTTTTGCATGAACACTGAAGCTTTCTTT
.	TRBJ2-1	.	TRBV28	CASSFSQGHIDSYNEQFF	TGTGCCAGCAGTTTTTCACAGGGCCATATAGACTCCTACAATGAGCAGTTCTTC
TRBD2	TRBJ2-2	.	TRBV9	CASSVRTLGGTGELFF	TGTGCCAGCAGCGTCCGGACCCTGGGAGGGACCGGGGAGCTGTTTTTT
.	TRBJ1-4	.	TRBV5-1	CASSPQGSEGVRTKRLFF	TGCGCCAGCAGCCCACAGGGTTCTGAGGGGGTGAGGACGAAAAGACTGTTTTTT
.	TRBJ2-7	.	TRBV7-9	CASRPAGYNEQYF	TGTGCCAGCAGGCCCGCAGGGTACAACGAGCAGTACTTC